The 21 T cell receptor beta chains listed next were all sequenced from one sample in a study of PD-L1 blockade in urothelial cancer. Repertoires were generated with immunoSEQ multiplex PCR, while TCRdb's copy carries only in-frame clones and drops some. The sample shows just over 50,000 clones, approximately 83% of them seen only once. The sequenced sample was PBMCs, obtained around atezolizumab (anti-PD-L1) treatment. The receptor source for this set is a man aged 55 to 70 with urothelial cancer.

This clone was observed a few times. The rearrangement uses TRBV30 and TRBJ2-2; 14 bases fit TRBD2. With 5 bases clipped from V and 6 bases from J, the junction kept 2 bases outside the gene matches. Per the germline V gene, CDR1 is GTSNPN and CDR2 is SVGIG (reference sequence). The CDR3 has 14 residues. The CDR3 sequence: CAWGGLAGAGELFF. The DNA for the CDR3 is TGTGCCTGGGGGGGACTAGCGGGAGCCGGGGAGCTGTTTTTT.

CDR3: CASSTESMAGYTF. DNA of the CDR3: TGTGCCAGCAGCACAGAGTCTATGGCTGGCTACACCTTC. The chain recombines TRBV27 with TRBJ1-2; no definite D call. The V end lost 6 bases, the J end lost 7 bases, and 15 bases lay between the germline ends. The CDR3 covers 13 residues. Germline V gene sequence: CDR1 MNHEY, CDR2 SMNVEV (reference sequence).

This clone appeared a few times. The rearrangement links TRBV5-1 to TRBJ1-1; 7 nucleotides agree with TRBD1. Germline CDR1 SGHRS, CDR2 YFSETQ. J lost 0 bases, V lost 4 bases, and 3 bases had no gene match. The CDR3 contains 14 residues. This CDR3 is CASSPGQMNTEAFF. CDR3 nucleotide sequence: TGCGCCAGCAGCCCGGGACAGATGAACACTGAAGCTTTCTTT.

V usage is TRBV11-2 and J usage is TRBJ2-4; D is perhaps TRBD1 (7 bases). This CDR3 contains 14 residues. The germline CDR1 and CDR2 sequences are SGHAT and FQNNGV. V lost 1 base and J lost 11, with 15 bases in between. The CDR3 bases are TGTGCCAGCAGCTTAGCTCGGGCGGGGACAGTTCAGTACTTC. It codes for CASSLARAGTVQYF.

The V call is TRBV7-2, the J call TRBJ1-4, with 7 nucleotides matching TRBD1. After removal of 0 bases from V and 7 bases from J, the junction contained 5 bases not matched to a gene. Germline V gene lookup returns CDR1 SGHTA and CDR2 FQGNSA. The CDR3 contains 15 residues. The CDR3 is CASSLAGGWAEKLFF. CDR3 coding DNA: TGTGCCAGCAGCTTAGCAGGGGGCTGGGCTGAAAAACTGTTTTTT.

The genes are TRBV7-6 and TRBJ1-1; D gene unclear. V gave up 5 bases and J gave up 5 bases, with 9 bases separating them. Per the germline V gene, CDR1 is SGHVS and CDR2 is FNYEAQ. This CDR3 is 12 amino acids long. The CDR3 sequence is CASSSGSTEAFF. In nucleotides, the CDR3 is TGTGCCAGCAGCAGTGGGAGTACTGAAGCTTTCTTT. The variable domain in full, completed from reference TRBV7-6 and TRBJ1-1, reads GAGVSQSPRYKVTKRGQDVALRCDPISGHVSLYWYRQALGQGPEFLTYFNYEAQQDKSGLPNDRFSAERPEGSISTLTIQRTEQRDSAMYRCASSSGSTEAFFGQGTRLTVV.

This clone was detected a few times. This chain links TRBV2 with TRBJ2-7; a weak D match, TRBD2 (5 bases). With 4 bases removed from V and 12 bases from J, the gap between germline ends came to 13 bases. Germline CDR1 SNHLY, CDR2 FYNNEI. The CDR3 spans 11 residues. The DNA of the CDR3 is TGTGCCAGCAGTGGGAGTGGACGGGGGTACTTC. This translates into CASSGSGRGYF. Combining the CDR3 with reference TRBV2 and TRBJ2-7 gives the whole variable domain EPEVTQTPSHQVTQMGQEVILRCVPISNHLYFYWYRQILGQKVEFLVSFYNNEISEKSEIFDDQFSVERPDGSNFTLKIRSTKLEDSAMYFCASSGSGRGYFGPGTRLTVT.

This clone was counted a single time. This CDR3 is CASSLGGRGGNIQYF. In nucleotides, the CDR3 is TGTGCCAGCAGCCTAGGGGGCAGGGGAGGGAACATTCAGTACTTC. The chain recombines TRBV11-2 with TRBJ2-4; perhaps D is TRBD1 or TRBD2 (7 bases each). The V end was cut by 5 bases, the J end by 7 bases, with 18 bases between. Germline V gene data show CDR1 as SGHAT and CDR2 as FQNNGV. The CDR3 sequence is 15 residues long. The full variable domain, with the rest looked up from reference TRBV11-2 and TRBJ2-4, is EAGVAQSPRYKIIEKRQSVAFWCNPISGHATLYWYQQILGQGPKLLIQFQNNGVVDDSQLPKDRFSAERLKGVDSTLKIQPAKLEDSAVYLCASSLGGRGGNIQYFGAGTRLSVL.

The rearrangement links TRBV5-6 to TRBJ1-1, with 10 bases identical to TRBD1. Germline trimming cut 5 bases from V and 5 bases from J; bases unmatched to any gene: 12. The CDR3 sequence is 16 residues long. Germline loops: CDR1 SGHDT, CDR2 YYEEEE. CDR3 residues: CASRADRGLLRTEAFF. CDR3 sequence (DNA): TGTGCCAGCAGAGCCGACAGGGGGCTGTTGAGGACTGAAGCTTTCTTT.

J is TRBJ2-3 and V is TRBV6-4, with TRBD2 matching over 8 bases. Trimming removed 3 bases from V and 9 bases from J; junction bases left unmatched: 11. Germline CDR1 reads MRHNA; CDR2 reads SNTAGT. This CDR3 region has 15 residues. The CDR3 reads CASSEEAGAGGTQYF. The CDR3 DNA sequence: TGTGCCAGCAGTGAAGAAGCGGGGGCCGGGGGGACGCAGTATTTT.

The J gene is TRBJ2-1, the V gene TRBV6-6; D uncertain. CDR3 length equals 13 residues. V was clipped by 4 bases and J by 10 bases, with 14 bases between them. Germline CDR1 and CDR2: MNHNY and SVGAGI (reference sequence). The CDR3 here is CASSFRELGEQFF. CDR3 bases: TGTGCCAGCAGTTTTCGAGAGTTGGGCGAGCAGTTCTTC.

V usage is TRBV5-6 and J usage is TRBJ1-5; D not resolved. The CDR3 loop spans 17 amino acids. The V end was cut by 0 bases, the J end by 0 bases, with 13 bases between. The germline V gene encodes CDR1 SGHDT and CDR2 YYEEEE. CDR3 sequence: CASSLGGAARSNQPQHF. The CDR3 nucleotides are TGTGCCAGCAGCTTGGGAGGAGCGGCCCGTAGCAATCAGCCCCAGCATTTT.

This sequence joins TRBV28 and TRBJ2-1; D remains unclear. CDR1 is MDHEN, CDR2 SYDVKM, per germline. The V end was cut by 3 bases, the J end by 9 bases, with 6 bases between. There are 11 residues in the CDR3. The CDR3 nucleotides are TGTGCCAGCAGTTTGCTACGTGAGCAGTTCTTC. This encodes CASSLLREQFF.

The chain combines TRBV7-9 with TRBJ2-5, with a tentative D call TRBD2 (7 bases). CDR1 SEHNR and CDR2 FQNEAQ come from the germline V gene (reference sequence). V dropped 4 bases and J dropped 4 bases, with 16 bases sitting between them. The CDR3 has 15 amino acids. The CDR3 region is CASSSLGGPLETQYF. The DNA for the CDR3 is TGTGCCAGCAGCTCACTGGGGGGGCCTTTAGAGACCCAGTACTTC.

V and J are TRBV6-5 and TRBJ2-1, with 7 bases aligning to TRBD2. The CDR3 runs 15 residues. V shed 3 bases, J shed 0 bases, and the junction held 2 bases outside the gene matches. Germline CDR1 and CDR2: MNHEY and SVGAGI. CDR3 residues: CASSYRGSSYNEQFF. The CDR3 DNA reads as TGTGCCAGCAGTTATCGCGGGAGCTCCTACAATGAGCAGTTCTTC.

The V gene is TRBV5-4, the J gene TRBJ2-7; 7 bases match TRBD1. The germline gives CDR1 SGHNT, CDR2 YYREEE (reference sequence). The CDR3 totals 14 residues. J lost 2 bases, V lost 4 bases, and 6 bases had no gene match. The chain's CDR3 is CASSPRDSPYEQYF. CDR3 DNA: TGTGCCAGCAGCCCCCGGGACAGCCCCTACGAGCAGTACTTC.

J is TRBJ1-1 and V is TRBV19; TRBD1 is a possible D gene (6 bases). CDR1 is LNHDA, CDR2 SQIVND, per germline (reference sequence). Trimming cost V 10 bases and J 1 base, with 13 bases left between them. The CDR3 extends over 13 amino acids. The CDR3 DNA is TGTGCCACCACAGGGAGTGGGAACACTGAAGCTTTCTTT. Protein: CATTGSGNTEAFF.

The rearrangement joins TRBV9 to TRBJ2-3; TRBD1 might be the D (5 bases). V lost 3 bases and J lost 3, with 8 bases in between. The length of the CDR3 is 13 residues. The V gene's germline CDR1 is SGDLS and CDR2 YYNGEE. CDR3 sequence reads: CASSARVTDTQYF. The CDR3 bases are TGTGCCAGCAGCGCCAGGGTGACAGATACGCAGTATTTT.

This sequence joins TRBV6-1 and TRBJ1-5, with TRBD1 matching 7 bases. Germline V gene data show CDR1 as MNHNS and CDR2 as SASEGT. The junction had 8 bases not matched to a gene; V was cut back by 6 bases and J by 9 bases. CDR3 length: 13 residues. This CDR3 reads CASRPGQQWPQHF. CDR3 DNA sequence: TGTGCCAGCAGACCGGGACAGCAATGGCCCCAGCATTTT.

This chain uses TRBV6-4 with TRBJ1-4; a possible D gene is TRBD1 (5 bases). V lost 8 bases, J lost 4 bases, and 8 bases lay in between. The V gene's germline CDR1 is MRHNA and CDR2 SNTAGT. The CDR3 sequence is 12 residues long. The CDR3 region has the DNA TGTGCCAGCCGACAGATTAATGAAAAACTGTTTTTT. Its translation: CASRQINEKLFF.

This clone showed up just a few times. This chain links TRBV10-3 with TRBJ2-7, with a weak D call TRBD2 (5 bases). V lost 10 bases and J 7 bases, leaving 17 bases between the germline ends. Germline V CDR1 and CDR2: ENHRY, SYGVKD. This CDR3 has 12 residues. The CDR3 sequence: CATGRDGGEQYF. The CDR3, as DNA: TGTGCCACCGGTCGAGACGGCGGGGAGCAGTACTTC.